One sample yielded the 22 T cell receptor beta chains listed below, sequenced in a study of T cells expressing NK-cell markers. TCRdb reanalyzed the 5' RACE reads, giving one entry per CDR3 protein sequence and no DNA. The listing contains about 550,000 distinct CDR3 sequences. Sequenced: blood T cells: a sorted CD56 or NKG2C T cell subset, CD4+ or CD8+ T cells, or bulk PBMC T cells (not recorded which). These receptors were obtained from a man between 18 and 35 years old in good health.

This chain uses TRBV12-3 or TRBV12-4 with TRBJ2-1; TCRdb selects TRBD2, and the lack of DNA leaves this call unchecked. This CDR3 comprises 14 residues. CDR3 region: CASSLTSVVGEQFF.

The J gene is TRBJ1-5, the V gene TRBV20-1; TCRdb's D call, TRBD1, is unchecked because there is no DNA. The germline gives CDR1 DFQATT, CDR2 SNEGSKA (reference sequence). The CDR3 sequence is 16 residues long. CDR3 sequence: CSAIRGRPDAGQPQHF.

The chain carries TRBV9 and TRBJ2-6; TCRdb selects TRBD2, and the lack of DNA leaves this call unchecked. This CDR3 is 15 amino acids long. Germline CDR1 is SGDLS and CDR2 is YYNGEE. The chain's CDR3 is CASSVGADRANVLTF.

V usage is TRBV19 and J usage is TRBJ2-3; TCRdb reports TRBD2, a call that lacks DNA to check it against. This CDR3 is built from 17 residues. CDR1 and CDR2 (germline): LNHDA, SQIVND (reference sequence). The CDR3 loop reads CASSIGGSGSNTDTQYF.

The V call is TRBV11-1, the J call TRBJ2-5; there is no DNA to check the TCRdb D call of TRBD1. Germline values: CDR1 SGHAT, CDR2 FQDESV (reference sequence). The CDR3 contains 21 residues. The CDR3 is CASSFFHPSASGTHPQETQYF. Combining the CDR3 with reference TRBV11-1 and TRBJ2-5 gives the whole variable domain EAEVAQSPRYKITEKSQAVAFWCDPISGHATLYWYRQILGQGPELLVQFQDESVVDDSQLPKDRFSAERLKGVDSTLKIQPAELGDSAMYLCASSFFHPSASGTHPQETQYFGPGTRLLVL.

The chain links TRBV6-6 to TRBJ2-5. Germline V CDR1 and CDR2: MNHNY, SVGAGI (reference sequence). This CDR3 spans 13 amino acids. This CDR3 is CASSYSGQETQYF.

V usage is TRBV12-5 and J usage is TRBJ1-2; without DNA, the TCRdb call of TRBD1 cannot be checked. This CDR3 is built from 12 residues. Germline values: CDR1 LGHNT, CDR2 FRNRAP. CDR3 region: CASGLVTGDATF.

V and J are TRBV29-1 and TRBJ1-1. Germline values: CDR1 SQVTM, CDR2 ANQGSEA. The CDR3 is 14 amino acids. CDR3: CSVESGTMNTEAFF.

CDR3 sequence reads: CASSRRGTADNEKLFF. V gene TRBV4-2 combines with J gene TRBJ1-4; TCRdb lists TRBD1, though no DNA is available to test this call. Germline-derived CDR1 and CDR2 are LGHNA and YNFKEQ. The CDR3 contains 16 residues.

This chain connects TRBV6-6 to TRBJ2-1; as DNA is missing, the TRBD2 call by TCRdb cannot be tested. The CDR3 totals 15 residues. Germline V lookup: CDR1 MNHNY, CDR2 SVGAGI (reference sequence). CDR3 sequence: CASSLTSGRGNEQFF.

The rearrangement joins TRBV12-3 or TRBV12-4 to TRBJ1-1; no DNA is available, so the TRBD1 call from TCRdb remains unchecked. The CDR3 is made up of 14 amino acids. CDR3: CASRPLGGNTEAFF.

The chain couples TRBV25-1 to TRBJ2-1. The germline gives CDR1 MGHDK, CDR2 SYGVNS. The CDR3 totals 16 residues. The CDR3 protein is CASSVAGSLYYNEQFF.

The genes are TRBV29-1 and TRBJ1-1. The CDR3 runs 12 residues. Germline-derived CDR1 and CDR2 are SQVTM and ANQGSEA. This CDR3 is CSVERWDTEAFF.

This rearrangement joins TRBV20-1 to TRBJ2-1; TCRdb indicates TRBD1, and absent DNA this call remains unverified. Germline assignment: CDR1 DFQATT and CDR2 SNEGSKA (reference sequence). The CDR3 runs 13 residues. CDR3: CSARAGWGDEQFF.

The chain uses TRBV20-1 and TRBJ2-5; TCRdb lists TRBD2, though no DNA is available to test this call. Germline loops: CDR1 DFQATT, CDR2 SNEGSKA (reference sequence). The CDR3 covers 13 residues. CDR3 amino acids: CSATGPSGETQYF.

The chain combines TRBV28 with TRBJ1-4; TCRdb's D call of TRBD1 is untestable without DNA. This CDR3 is 16 amino acids long. The germline gives CDR1 MDHEN, CDR2 SYDVKM. The CDR3 here is CASSLEWAGKVEKLFF.

V usage is TRBV20-1 and J usage is TRBJ1-6; TCRdb picks TRBD1, but there is no DNA to check that call. Germline V CDR1 and CDR2: DFQATT, SNEGSKA (reference sequence). The CDR3 length is 14 residues. CDR3 amino acids: CSAGTGASNSPLHF.

The chain carries TRBV20-1 and TRBJ2-1; no DNA is available, so the TRBD2 call from TCRdb remains unchecked. The length of the CDR3 is 14 residues. Germline CDR1 is DFQATT and CDR2 is SNEGSKA (reference sequence). Here the CDR3 reads CSASNREGNNEQFF.

The chain uses TRBV6-2 or TRBV6-3 and TRBJ2-2; TCRdb outputs TRBD2, but without DNA this stays unchecked. Germline loops: CDR1 MNHEY, CDR2 SVGEGT. This CDR3 contains 15 residues. The CDR3 reads CASSTGTSHTGELFF.

The chain uses TRBV27 and TRBJ1-2; the D call of TRBD1 rests on TCRdb alone, since no DNA is present to check it. This CDR3 spans 16 amino acids. Per the germline V gene, CDR1 is MNHEY and CDR2 is SMNVEV (reference sequence). The CDR3 region is CASSLNLLGRGHGYTF.

This CDR3 reads CSARPPTGDTGELFF. The V gene is TRBV20-1, the J gene TRBJ2-2; the D call of TRBD1 rests on TCRdb alone, since no DNA is present to check it. The germline V gene has CDR1 DFQATT and CDR2 SNEGSKA (reference sequence). The CDR3 runs to 15 residues.

The J gene is TRBJ2-2, the V gene TRBV12-3 or TRBV12-4; the TCRdb D gene call, TRBD1, has no DNA to confirm it. CDR3 length: 16 residues. CDR3 loop: CASSLGGGVFTGELFF.